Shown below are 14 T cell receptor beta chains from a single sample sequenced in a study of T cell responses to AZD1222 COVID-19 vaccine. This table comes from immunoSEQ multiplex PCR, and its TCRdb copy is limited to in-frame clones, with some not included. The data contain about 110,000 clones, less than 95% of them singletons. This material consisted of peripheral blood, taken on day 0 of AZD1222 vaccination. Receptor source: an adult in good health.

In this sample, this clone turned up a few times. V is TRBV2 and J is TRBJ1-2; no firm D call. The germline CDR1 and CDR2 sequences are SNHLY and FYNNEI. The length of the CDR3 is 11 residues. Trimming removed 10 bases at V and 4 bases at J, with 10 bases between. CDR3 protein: CANSDTYGYTF. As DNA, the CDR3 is TGTGCCAACAGCGACACCTATGGCTACACCTTC.

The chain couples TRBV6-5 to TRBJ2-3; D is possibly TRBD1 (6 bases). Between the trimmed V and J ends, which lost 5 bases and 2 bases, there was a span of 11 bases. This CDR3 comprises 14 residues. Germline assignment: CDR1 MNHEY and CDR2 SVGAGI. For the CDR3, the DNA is TGTGCCAGCAGTACAGGGCGTTTCACAGATACGCAGTATTTT. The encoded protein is CASSTGRFTDTQYF.

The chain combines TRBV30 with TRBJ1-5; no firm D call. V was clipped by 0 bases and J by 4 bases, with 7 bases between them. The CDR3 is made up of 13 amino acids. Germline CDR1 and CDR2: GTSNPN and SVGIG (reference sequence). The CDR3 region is CAWSVAANQPQHF. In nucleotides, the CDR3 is TGTGCCTGGAGTGTAGCAGCAAATCAGCCCCAGCATTTT.

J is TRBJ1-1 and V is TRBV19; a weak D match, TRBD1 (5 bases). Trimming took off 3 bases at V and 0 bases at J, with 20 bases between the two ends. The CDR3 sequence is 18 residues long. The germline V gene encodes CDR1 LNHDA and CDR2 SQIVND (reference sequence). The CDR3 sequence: CASSIYRREGHMNTEAFF. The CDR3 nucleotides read TGTGCCAGTAGTATCTACCGCAGGGAAGGACACATGAACACTGAAGCTTTCTTT. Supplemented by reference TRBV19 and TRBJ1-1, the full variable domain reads DGGITQSPKYLFRKEGQNVTLSCEQNLNHDAMYWYRQDPGQGLRLIYYSQIVNDFQKGDIAEGYSVSREKKESFPLTVTSAQKNPTAFYLCASSIYRREGHMNTEAFFGQGTRLTVV.

CDR3 amino acids: CASSFWGEFSTGELFF. The CDR3 DNA reads as TGTGCCAGCAGCTTCTGGGGAGAGTTCTCCACCGGGGAGCTGTTTTTT. This chain connects TRBV12-1 to TRBJ2-2; the listed D gene, TRBD2, was not tested against the DNA. TRBV12-1 is an annotated pseudogene. The CDR3 length is 16 residues.

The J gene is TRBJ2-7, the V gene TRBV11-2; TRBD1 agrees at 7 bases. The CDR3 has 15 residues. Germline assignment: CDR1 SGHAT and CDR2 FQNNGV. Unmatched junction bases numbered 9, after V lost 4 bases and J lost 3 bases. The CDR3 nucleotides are TGTGCCAGCAGCTCACAGACAGGGTCAATCTACGAGCAGTACTTC. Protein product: CASSSQTGSIYEQYF.

The CDR3 loop is CASSEGQGYGYTF. The CDR3 bases are TGTGCCAGCAGCGAGGGACAGGGATATGGCTACACCTTC. The chain employs TRBV5-4 and TRBJ1-2; 9 bases are shared with TRBD1. Losses at the gene ends were 4 bases for V and 5 bases for J; bases not matched to a gene: 3. Looked up from germline, CDR1 is SGHNT and CDR2 is YYREEE (reference sequence). The CDR3 sequence is 13 residues long.

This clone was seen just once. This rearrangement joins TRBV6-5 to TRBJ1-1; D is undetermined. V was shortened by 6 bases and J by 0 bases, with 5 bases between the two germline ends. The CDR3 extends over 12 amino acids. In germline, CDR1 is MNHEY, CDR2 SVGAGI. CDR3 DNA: TGTGCCAGCAGACGGATGAACACTGAAGCTTTCTTT. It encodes CASRRMNTEAFF.

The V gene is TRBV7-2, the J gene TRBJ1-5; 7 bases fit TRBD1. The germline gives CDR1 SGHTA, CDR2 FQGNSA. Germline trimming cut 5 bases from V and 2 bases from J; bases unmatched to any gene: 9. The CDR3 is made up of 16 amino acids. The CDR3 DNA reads TGTGCCAGCAGCACTCGACAGGGAATCGGCAATCAGCCCCAGCATTTT. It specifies CASSTRQGIGNQPQHF.

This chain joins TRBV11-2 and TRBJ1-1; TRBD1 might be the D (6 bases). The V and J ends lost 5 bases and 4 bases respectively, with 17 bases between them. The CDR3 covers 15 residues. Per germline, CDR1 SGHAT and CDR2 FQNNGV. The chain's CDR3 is CASSLTGYGATEAFF. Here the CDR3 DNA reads TGTGCCAGCAGCCTTACAGGGTACGGAGCCACTGAAGCTTTCTTT.

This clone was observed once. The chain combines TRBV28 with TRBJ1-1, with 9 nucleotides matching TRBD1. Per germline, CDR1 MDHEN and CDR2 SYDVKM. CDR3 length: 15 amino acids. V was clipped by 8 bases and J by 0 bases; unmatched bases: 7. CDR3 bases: TGTGCCAGCTCGACAGGGGGGGCTTTGAACACTGAAGCTTTCTTT. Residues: CASSTGGALNTEAFF.

For the CDR3, the DNA is TGCGCCAGCAGCCCGGACAGGGAGACCCAGTACTTC. Residues: CASSPDRETQYF. The chain links TRBV5-1 to TRBJ2-5; TRBD1 agrees at 7 bases. Per germline, CDR1 SGHRS and CDR2 YFSETQ. Trimming removed 4 bases from V and 5 bases from J; junction bases left unmatched: 2. The CDR3 is 12 amino acids. Together with reference TRBV5-1 and TRBJ2-5, the CDR3 gives the full variable domain: KAGVTQTPRYLIKTRGQQVTLSCSPISGHRSVSWYQQTPGQGLQFLFEYFSETQRNKGNFPGRFSGRQFSNSRSEMNVSTLELGDSALYLCASSPDRETQYFGPGTRLLVL.

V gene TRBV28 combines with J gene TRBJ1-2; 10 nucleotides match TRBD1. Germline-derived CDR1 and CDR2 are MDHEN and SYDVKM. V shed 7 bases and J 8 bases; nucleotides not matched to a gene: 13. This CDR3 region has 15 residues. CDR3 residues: CASIPGQTGGWGYTF. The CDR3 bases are TGTGCCAGCATCCCGGGGCAGACAGGGGGCTGGGGCTACACCTTC.

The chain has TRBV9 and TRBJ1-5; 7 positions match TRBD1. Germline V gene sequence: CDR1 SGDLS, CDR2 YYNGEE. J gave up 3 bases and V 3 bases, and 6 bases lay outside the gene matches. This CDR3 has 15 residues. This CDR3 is CASSATGVLNQPQHF. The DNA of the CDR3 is TGTGCCAGCAGCGCTACAGGGGTCCTCAATCAGCCCCAGCATTTT. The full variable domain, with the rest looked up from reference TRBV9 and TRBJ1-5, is DSGVTQTPKHLITATGQRVTLRCSPRSGDLSVYWYQQSLDQGLQFLIQYYNGEERAKGNILERFSAQQFPDLHSELNLSSLELGDSALYFCASSATGVLNQPQHFGDGTRLSIL.